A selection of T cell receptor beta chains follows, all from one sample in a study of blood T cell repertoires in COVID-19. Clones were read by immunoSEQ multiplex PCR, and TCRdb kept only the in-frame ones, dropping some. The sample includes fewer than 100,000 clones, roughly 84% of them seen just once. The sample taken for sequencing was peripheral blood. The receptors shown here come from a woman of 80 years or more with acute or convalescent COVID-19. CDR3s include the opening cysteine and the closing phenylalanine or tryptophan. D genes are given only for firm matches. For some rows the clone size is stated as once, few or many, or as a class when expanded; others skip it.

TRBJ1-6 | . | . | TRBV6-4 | CASSPDSYNSPLHF | TGTGCCAGCAGTCCCGACAGCTATAATTCACCCCTCCACTTT
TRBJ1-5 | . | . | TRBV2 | CASSRQVNQPQHF | TGTGCCAGCAGTAGGCAGGTCAATCAGCCCCAGCATTTT
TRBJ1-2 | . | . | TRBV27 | CASSFTMFDGYTF | TGTGCCAGCAGTTTTACTATGTTCGATGGCTACACCTTC
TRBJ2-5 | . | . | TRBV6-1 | CASGAAIQETQYF | TGTGCCAGCGGTGCAGCCATTCAAGAGACCCAGTACTTC
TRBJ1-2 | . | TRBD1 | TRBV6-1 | CASSDRGRMYGYTF | TGTGCCAGCAGTGACAGGGGGCGTATGTATGGCTACACCTTC
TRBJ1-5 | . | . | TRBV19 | CASKYRANNQPQHF | TGTGCCAGTAAGTACAGGGCAAATAATCAGCCCCAGCATTTT
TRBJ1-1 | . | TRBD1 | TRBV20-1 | CSASQGAPNTEAFF | TGCAGTGCGAGTCAGGGGGCCCCGAACACTGAAGCTTTCTTT
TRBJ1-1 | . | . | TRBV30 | CAWTEGGDEAFF | TGTGCCTGGACCGAGGGCGGAGATGAAGCTTTCTTT
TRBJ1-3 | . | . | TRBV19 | CASRSQGSGNTIYF | TGTGCCAGTAGAAGTCAGGGCTCTGGAAACACCATATATTTT
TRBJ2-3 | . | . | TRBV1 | CTSSCGPGGDTQYF | TGCACCAGCAGCTGCGGTCCGGGTGGAGATACGCAGTATTTT
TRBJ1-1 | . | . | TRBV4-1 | CASKGLLRGTEAFF | TGCGCCAGCAAGGGTCTCCTTCGGGGCACTGAAGCTTTCTTT
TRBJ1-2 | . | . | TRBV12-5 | CASGLRPGLPFYGYTF | TGTGCTAGTGGTTTGCGACCGGGACTCCCATTCTATGGCTACACCTTC
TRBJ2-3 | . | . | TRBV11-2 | CASTPSSTDGTDTQYF | TGTGCCAGCACCCCTTCGTCGACTGACGGCACAGATACGCAGTATTTT
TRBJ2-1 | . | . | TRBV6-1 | CASSATPTSSYNEQFF | TGTGCCAGCAGTGCTACCCCGACTAGCTCCTACAATGAGCAGTTCTTC
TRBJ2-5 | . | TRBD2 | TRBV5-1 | CASSLGPSGGAVQETQYF | TGCGCCAGCAGCTTGGGTCCTAGCGGGGGGGCCGTCCAAGAGACCCAGTACTTC
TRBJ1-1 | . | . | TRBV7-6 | CASSRTSGRGIAEAFF | TGTGCCAGCAGCCGGACGTCTGGCAGGGGAATCGCTGAAGCTTTCTTT
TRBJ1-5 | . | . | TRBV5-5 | CASSSGGGGPGQPQHF | TGTGCCAGCAGCTCGGGTGGCGGGGGACCCGGTCAGCCCCAGCATTTT
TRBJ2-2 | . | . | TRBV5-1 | CASSWGVNTGELFF | TGCGCCAGCAGCTGGGGGGTGAACACCGGGGAGCTGTTTTTT
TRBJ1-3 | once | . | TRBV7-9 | CASSSAPSGNTIYF | TGTGCCAGCAGCTCCGCGCCCTCTGGAAACACCATATATTTT
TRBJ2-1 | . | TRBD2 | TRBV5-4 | CASSPQRGGANEQFF | TGTGCCAGCAGCCCCCAGCGGGGGGGGGCCAATGAGCAGTTCTTC
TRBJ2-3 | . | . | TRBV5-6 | CASSPIPLGLVADTQYF | TGTGCCAGCAGCCCCATCCCGCTGGGCTTAGTTGCAGATACGCAGTATTTT
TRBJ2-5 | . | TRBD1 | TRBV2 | CASSKTLGTGINF | TGTGCCAGCAGTAAAACTTTGGGGACAGGGATCAACTTC
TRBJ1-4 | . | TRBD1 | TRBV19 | CASSSGRDRGLRNEKLFF | TGTGCCAGTAGTTCTGGGAGAGACAGGGGGCTCCGGAATGAAAAACTGTTTTTT
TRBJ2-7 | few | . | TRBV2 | CASSDQDKAYEQYF | TGTGCCAGCAGTGACCAGGACAAAGCCTACGAGCAGTACTTC
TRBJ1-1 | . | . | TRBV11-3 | CASSYGGNTEAFF | TGTGCCAGCAGCTACGGGGGAAACACTGAAGCTTTCTTT
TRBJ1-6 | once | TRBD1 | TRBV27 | CASSAPGQGNSPLHF | TGTGCCAGCAGTGCCCCCGGACAGGGAAATTCACCCCTCCACTTT
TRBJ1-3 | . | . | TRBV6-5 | CASKTFRQGNTIYF | TGTGCCAGCAAAACCTTTAGACAGGGAAACACCATATATTTT
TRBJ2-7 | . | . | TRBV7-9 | CASSPRLLPYEQYF | TGTGCCAGCAGCCCGAGACTTTTACCCTACGAGCAGTACTTC
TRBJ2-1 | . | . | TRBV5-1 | CASSFSLPSIRNEQFF | TGCGCCAGCAGCTTTAGTCTTCCCTCCATCCGGAATGAGCAGTTCTTC
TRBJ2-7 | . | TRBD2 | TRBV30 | CAWSPALGGLSGEQYF | TGTGCCTGGAGTCCAGCCTTGGGAGGGCTTTCGGGCGAGCAGTACTTC
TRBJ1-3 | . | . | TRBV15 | CATSRVGLSGNTIYF | TGTGCCACCAGCAGAGTAGGACTCTCCGGAAACACCATATATTTT
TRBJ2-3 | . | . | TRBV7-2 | CASSLGPADTQYF | TGTGCCAGCAGCCTGGGCCCCGCAGATACGCAGTATTTT
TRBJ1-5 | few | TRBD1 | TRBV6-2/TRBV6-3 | CASSGQANQPQHF | TGTGCCAGCAGTGGACAGGCGAATCAGCCCCAGCATTTT
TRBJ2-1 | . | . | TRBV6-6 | CASINLARSSYNEQFF | TGTGCCAGCATCAACCTAGCGCGGAGCTCCTACAATGAGCAGTTCTTC
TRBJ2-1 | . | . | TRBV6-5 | CASSYFRGSYNEQFF | TGTGCCAGCAGTTACTTCAGGGGTTCCTACAATGAGCAGTTCTTC
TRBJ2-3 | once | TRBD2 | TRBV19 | CASKSGRSPDTQYF | TGTGCCAGTAAAAGCGGGAGGAGTCCAGATACGCAGTATTTT
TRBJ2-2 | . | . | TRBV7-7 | CASSLNTGELFF | TGTGCTAGCAGCCTCAACACCGGGGAGCTGTTTTTT
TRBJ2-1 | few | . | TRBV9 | CASSVATAGYNEQFF | TGTGCCAGCAGCGTAGCTACGGCAGGGTACAATGAGCAGTTCTTC
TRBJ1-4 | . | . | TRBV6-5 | CASSYNRINEKLFF | TGTGCCAGCAGTTACAACAGAATTAATGAAAAACTGTTTTTT
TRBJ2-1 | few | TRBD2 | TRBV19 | CASSTPGTSRLYNEQFF | TGTGCCAGTAGTACGCCCGGGACTAGCAGACTCTACAATGAGCAGTTCTTC
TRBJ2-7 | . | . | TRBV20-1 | CSAKQGWEQYF | TGCAGTGCTAAACAGGGATGGGAGCAGTACTTC
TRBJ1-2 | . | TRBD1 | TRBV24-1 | CATSDSGTDYGYTF | TGTGCCACCAGTGATTCCGGGACAGACTATGGCTACACCTTC
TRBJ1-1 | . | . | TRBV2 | CASSESSTGILNTEAFF | TGTGCCAGCAGTGAATCAAGTACAGGGATCTTGAACACTGAAGCTTTCTTT
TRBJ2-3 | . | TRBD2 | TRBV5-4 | CASSPPGLAGGGTDTQYF | TGTGCCAGCAGCCCACCGGGACTAGCGGGGGGGGGCACAGATACGCAGTATTTT
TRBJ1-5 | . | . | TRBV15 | CATSRQANQPQHF | TGTGCCACCAGTAGGCAGGCCAATCAGCCCCAGCATTTT
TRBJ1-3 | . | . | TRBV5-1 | CASSSRPGLSGNTIYF | TGCGCCAGCAGCTCGAGACCGGGACTCTCTGGAAACACCATATATTTT
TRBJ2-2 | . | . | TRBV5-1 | CASRVAGGHTGELFF | TGCGCCAGCAGAGTAGCTGGGGGCCACACCGGGGAGCTGTTTTTT
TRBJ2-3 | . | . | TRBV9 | CASSTRDSSDTQYF | TGTGCCAGCAGCACCCGGGACTCCTCGGATACGCAGTATTTT
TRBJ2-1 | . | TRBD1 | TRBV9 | CASSDVSTGTGITGQFF | TGTGCCAGCAGCGACGTCTCGACCGGGACAGGGATAACAGGGCAGTTCTTC
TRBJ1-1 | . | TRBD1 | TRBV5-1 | CASNDREGLNTEAFF | TGCGCCAGCAACGACAGGGAAGGCCTAAACACTGAAGCTTTCTTT
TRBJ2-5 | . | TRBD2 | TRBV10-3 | CAISFGLAGDETQYF | TGTGCCATCAGTTTCGGACTAGCGGGAGATGAGACCCAGTACTTC
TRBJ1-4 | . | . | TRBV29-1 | CSLPGFLLLTNEKLFF | TGCAGCCTGCCCGGTTTTCTCCTCCTAACTAATGAAAAACTGTTTTTT
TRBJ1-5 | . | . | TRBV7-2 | CASSLVGTQGGNQPQHF | TGTGCCAGCAGCTTAGTGGGGACACAGGGAGGCAATCAGCCCCAGCATTTT
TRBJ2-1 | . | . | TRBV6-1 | CASSVGGDEQFF | TGTGCCAGCAGTGTAGGGGGTGATGAGCAGTTCTTC